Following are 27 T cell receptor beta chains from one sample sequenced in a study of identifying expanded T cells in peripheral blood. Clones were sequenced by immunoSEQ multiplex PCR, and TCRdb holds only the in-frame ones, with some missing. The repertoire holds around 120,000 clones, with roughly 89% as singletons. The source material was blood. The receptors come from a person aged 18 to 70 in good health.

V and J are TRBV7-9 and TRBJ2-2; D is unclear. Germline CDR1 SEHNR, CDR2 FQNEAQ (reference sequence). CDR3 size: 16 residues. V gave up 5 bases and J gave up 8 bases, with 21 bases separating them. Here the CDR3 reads CASSREPRIGSGELFF. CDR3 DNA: TGTGCCAGCAGCCGAGAACCCCGGATCGGCTCAGGGGAGCTGTTTTTT.

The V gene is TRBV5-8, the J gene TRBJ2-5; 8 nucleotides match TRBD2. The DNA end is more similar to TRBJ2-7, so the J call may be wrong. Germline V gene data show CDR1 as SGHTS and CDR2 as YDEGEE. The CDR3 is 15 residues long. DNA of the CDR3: TGTGCCAGCAGCTTCGGGGGGGCGCTGGATTACGAGCAGTACTTC. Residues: CASSFGGALDYEQYF.

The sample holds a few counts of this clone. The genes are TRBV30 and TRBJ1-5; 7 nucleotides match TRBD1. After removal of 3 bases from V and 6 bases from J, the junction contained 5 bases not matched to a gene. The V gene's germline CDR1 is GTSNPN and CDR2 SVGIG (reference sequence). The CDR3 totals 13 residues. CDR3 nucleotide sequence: TGTGCCTGGAGCCCACAGGGGAGTCAGCCCCAGCATTTT. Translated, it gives CAWSPQGSQPQHF.

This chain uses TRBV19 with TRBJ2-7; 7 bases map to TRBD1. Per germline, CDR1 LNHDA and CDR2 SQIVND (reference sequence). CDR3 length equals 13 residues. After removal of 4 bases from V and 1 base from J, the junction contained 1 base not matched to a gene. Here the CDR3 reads CASSTTGSYEQYF. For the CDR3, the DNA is TGTGCCAGTAGTACGACAGGGTCCTACGAGCAGTACTTC.

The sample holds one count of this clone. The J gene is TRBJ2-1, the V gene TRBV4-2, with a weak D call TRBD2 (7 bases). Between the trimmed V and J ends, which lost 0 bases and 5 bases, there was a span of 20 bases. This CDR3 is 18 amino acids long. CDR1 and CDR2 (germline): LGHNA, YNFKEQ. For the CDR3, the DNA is TGTGCCAGCAGCCAAGATCCCCACACGGGGGGACACCACAATGAGCAGTTCTTC. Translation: CASSQDPHTGGHHNEQFF.

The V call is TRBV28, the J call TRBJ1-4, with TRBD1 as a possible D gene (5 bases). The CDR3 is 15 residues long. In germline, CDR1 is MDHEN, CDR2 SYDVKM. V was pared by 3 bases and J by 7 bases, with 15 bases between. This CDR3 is CASSLGGEGGEKLFF. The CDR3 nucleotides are TGTGCCAGCAGTTTGGGGGGGGAGGGCGGTGAAAAACTGTTTTTT.

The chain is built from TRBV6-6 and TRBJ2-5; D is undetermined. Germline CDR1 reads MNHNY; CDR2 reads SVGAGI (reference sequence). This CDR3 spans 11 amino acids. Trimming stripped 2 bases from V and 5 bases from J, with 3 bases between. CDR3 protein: CASSYLETQYF. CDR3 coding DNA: TGTGCCAGCAGTTACCTTGAGACCCAGTACTTC.

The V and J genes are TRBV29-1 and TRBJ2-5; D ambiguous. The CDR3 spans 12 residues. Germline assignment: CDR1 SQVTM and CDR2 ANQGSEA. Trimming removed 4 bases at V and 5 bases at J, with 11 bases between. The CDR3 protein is CSVVPVTETQYF. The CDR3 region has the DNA TGCAGCGTTGTCCCCGTAACGGAGACCCAGTACTTC. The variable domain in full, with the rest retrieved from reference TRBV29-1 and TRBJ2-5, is SAVISQKPSRDICQRGTSLTIQCQVDSQVTMMFWYRQQPGQSLTLIATANQGSEATYESGFVIDKFPISRPNLTFSTLTVSNMSPEDSSIYLCSVVPVTETQYFGPGTRLLVL.

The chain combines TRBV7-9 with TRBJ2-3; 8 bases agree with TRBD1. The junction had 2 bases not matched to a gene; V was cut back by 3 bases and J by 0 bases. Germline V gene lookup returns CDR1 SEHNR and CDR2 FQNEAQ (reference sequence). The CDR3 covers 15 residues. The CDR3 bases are TGTGCCAGCAGCTTCAGGGGGCCTAGCACAGATACGCAGTATTTT. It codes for CASSFRGPSTDTQYF. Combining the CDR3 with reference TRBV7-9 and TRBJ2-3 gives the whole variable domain DTGVSQNPRHKITKRGQNVTFRCDPISEHNRLYWYRQTLGQGPEFLTYFQNEAQLEKSRLLSDRFSAERPKGSFSTLEIQRTEQGDSAMYLCASSFRGPSTDTQYFGPGTRLTVL.

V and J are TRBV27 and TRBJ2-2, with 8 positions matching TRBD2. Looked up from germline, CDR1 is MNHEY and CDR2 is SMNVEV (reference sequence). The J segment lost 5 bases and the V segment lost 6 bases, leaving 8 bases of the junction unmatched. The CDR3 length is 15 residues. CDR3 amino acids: CASRVAGLGTGELFF. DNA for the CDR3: TGTGCCAGCAGAGTAGCGGGGCTCGGTACCGGGGAGCTGTTTTTT.

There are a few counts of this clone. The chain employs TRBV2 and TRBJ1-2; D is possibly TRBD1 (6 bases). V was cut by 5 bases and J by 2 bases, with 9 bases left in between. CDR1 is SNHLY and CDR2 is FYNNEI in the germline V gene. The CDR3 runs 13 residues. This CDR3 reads CASSLTGNYGYTF. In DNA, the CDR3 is TGTGCCAGCAGTTTAACAGGGAACTATGGCTACACCTTC. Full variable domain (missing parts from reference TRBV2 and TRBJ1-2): EPEVTQTPSHQVTQMGQEVILRCVPISNHLYFYWYRQILGQKVEFLVSFYNNEISEKSEIFDDQFSVERPDGSNFTLKIRSTKLEDSAMYFCASSLTGNYGYTFGSGTRLTVV.

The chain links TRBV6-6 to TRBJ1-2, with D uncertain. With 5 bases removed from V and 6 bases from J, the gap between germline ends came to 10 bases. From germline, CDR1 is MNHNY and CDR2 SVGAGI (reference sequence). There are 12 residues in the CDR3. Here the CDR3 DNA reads TGTGCCAGCAGTAGAACAGTTAATGGCTACACCTTC. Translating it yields CASSRTVNGYTF.

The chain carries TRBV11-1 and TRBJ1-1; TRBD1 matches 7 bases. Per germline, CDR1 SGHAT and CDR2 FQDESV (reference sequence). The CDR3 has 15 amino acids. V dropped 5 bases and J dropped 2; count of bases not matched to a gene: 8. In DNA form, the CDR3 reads TGTGCCAGCAGCCGAAGGACAGGACGAAACACTGAAGCTTTCTTT. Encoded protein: CASSRRTGRNTEAFF.

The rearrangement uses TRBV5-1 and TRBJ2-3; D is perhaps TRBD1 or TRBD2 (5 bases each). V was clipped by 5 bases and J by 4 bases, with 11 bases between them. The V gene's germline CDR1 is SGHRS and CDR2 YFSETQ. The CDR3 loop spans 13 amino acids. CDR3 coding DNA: TGCGCCAGCAGTATGGGGGTCGCAGATACGCAGTATTTT. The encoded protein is CASSMGVADTQYF.

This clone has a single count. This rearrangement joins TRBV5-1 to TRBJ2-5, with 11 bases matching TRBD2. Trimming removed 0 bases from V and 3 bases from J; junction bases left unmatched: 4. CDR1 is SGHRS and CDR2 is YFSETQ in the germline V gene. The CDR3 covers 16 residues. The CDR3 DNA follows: TGCGCCAGCAGCTTGGATGGTAGCGGGGGGGAAGAGACCCAGTACTTC. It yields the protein CASSLDGSGGEETQYF.

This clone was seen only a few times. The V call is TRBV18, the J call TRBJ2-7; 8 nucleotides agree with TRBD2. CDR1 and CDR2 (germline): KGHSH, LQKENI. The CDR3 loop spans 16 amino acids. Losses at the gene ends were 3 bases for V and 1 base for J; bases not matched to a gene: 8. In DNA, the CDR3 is TGTGCCAGCTCACCTCGGGAAGCGGGGGTTTCCTACGAGCAGTACTTC. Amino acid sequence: CASSPREAGVSYEQYF.

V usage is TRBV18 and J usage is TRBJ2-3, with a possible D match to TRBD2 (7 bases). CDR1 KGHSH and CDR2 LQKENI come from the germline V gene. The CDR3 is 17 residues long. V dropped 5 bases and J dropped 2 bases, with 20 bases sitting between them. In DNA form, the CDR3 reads TGTGCCAGCTCAGAAGGGACGCGGGGGCACAACACAGATACGCAGTATTTT. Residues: CASSEGTRGHNTDTQYF.

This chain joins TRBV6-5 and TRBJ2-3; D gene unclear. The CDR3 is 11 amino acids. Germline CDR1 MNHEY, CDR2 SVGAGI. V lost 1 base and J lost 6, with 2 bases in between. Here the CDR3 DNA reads TGTGCCAGCAGTTACTACGATACGCAGTATTTT. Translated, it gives CASSYYDTQYF.

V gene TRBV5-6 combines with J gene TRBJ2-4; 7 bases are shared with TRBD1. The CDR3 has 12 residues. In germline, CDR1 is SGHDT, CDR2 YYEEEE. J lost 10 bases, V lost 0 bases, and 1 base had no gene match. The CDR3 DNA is TGTGCCAGCAGCTTGGGCAGGGGGATTCAGTACTTC. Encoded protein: CASSLGRGIQYF.

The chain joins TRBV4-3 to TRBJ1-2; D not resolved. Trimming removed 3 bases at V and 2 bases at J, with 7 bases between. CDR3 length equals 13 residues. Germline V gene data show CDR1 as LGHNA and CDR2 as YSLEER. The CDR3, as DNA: TGCGCCAGCAGCCAGCAGGAGAACTATGGCTACACCTTC. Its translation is CASSQQENYGYTF.

The CDR3 sequence: CASSQGTGKIYEQYF. DNA of the CDR3: TGCGCCAGCAGCCAGGGGACAGGGAAGATCTACGAGCAGTACTTC. The genes are TRBV4-3 and TRBJ2-7; TRBD1 matches 9 bases. J gave up 3 bases and V 3 bases, and 6 bases lay outside the gene matches. The CDR3 length is 15 residues. The germline gives CDR1 LGHNA, CDR2 YSLEER.

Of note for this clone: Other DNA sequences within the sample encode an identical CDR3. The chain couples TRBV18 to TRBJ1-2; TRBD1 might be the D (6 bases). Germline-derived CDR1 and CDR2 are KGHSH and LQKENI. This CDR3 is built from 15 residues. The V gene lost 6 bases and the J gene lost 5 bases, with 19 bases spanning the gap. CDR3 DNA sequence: TGTGCCAGCTCCCCCGCGGCAGGGGTTGAGTATGGCTACACCTTC. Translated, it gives CASSPAAGVEYGYTF.

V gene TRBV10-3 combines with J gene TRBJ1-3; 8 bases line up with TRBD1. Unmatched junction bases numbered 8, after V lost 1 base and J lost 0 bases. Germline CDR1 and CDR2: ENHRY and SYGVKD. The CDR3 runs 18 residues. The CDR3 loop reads CAISEYRDRYRSGNTIYF. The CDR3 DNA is TGTGCCATCAGTGAGTACCGGGACAGGTACCGCTCTGGAAACACCATATATTTT.

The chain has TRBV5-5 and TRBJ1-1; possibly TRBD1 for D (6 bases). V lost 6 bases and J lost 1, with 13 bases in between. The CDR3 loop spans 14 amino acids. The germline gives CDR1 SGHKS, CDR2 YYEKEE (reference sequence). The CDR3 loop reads CASTTDRANTEAFF. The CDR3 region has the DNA TGTGCCAGCACTACGGACAGAGCGAACACTGAAGCTTTCTTT.

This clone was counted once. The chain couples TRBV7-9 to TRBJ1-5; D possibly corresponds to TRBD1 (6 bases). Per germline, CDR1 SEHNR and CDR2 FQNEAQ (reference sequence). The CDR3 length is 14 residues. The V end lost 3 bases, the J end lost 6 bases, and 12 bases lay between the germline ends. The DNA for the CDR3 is TGTGCCAGCAGCTTCTCGGGGGGCGTTCAGCCCCAGCATTTT. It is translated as CASSFSGGVQPQHF.

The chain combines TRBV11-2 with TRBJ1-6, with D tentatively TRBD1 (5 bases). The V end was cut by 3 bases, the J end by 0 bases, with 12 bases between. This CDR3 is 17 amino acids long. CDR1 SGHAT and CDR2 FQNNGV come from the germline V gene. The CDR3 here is CASSLQGTTSYNSPLHF. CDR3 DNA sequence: TGTGCCAGCAGCTTGCAGGGTACAACCTCCTATAATTCACCCCTCCACTTT.

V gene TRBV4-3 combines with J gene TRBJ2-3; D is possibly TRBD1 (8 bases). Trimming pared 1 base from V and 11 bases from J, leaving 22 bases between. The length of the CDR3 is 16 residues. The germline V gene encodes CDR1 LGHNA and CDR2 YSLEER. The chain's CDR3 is CASSQGRSTGGGWQYF. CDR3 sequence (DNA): TGCGCCAGCAGCCAAGGAAGATCCACAGGGGGGGGATGGCAGTATTTT.